This TCR beta chain was observed in a study of T cell repertoires in cytomegalovirus infection. This clonotype was counted only a few times. TCRdb independently ran MiXCR on the reads; one entry per CDR3 protein. The data show about 100,000 distinct CDR3 sequences, approximately 15% seen once. This TCR derives from a human donor in good health (CMV status not recorded). Some clones in this sample may be carry-over from other donors' samples. Specimen: PBMCs.

The CDR3 reads CASSLEGKETQYF. For the CDR3, the DNA is TGTGCCAGCAGCTTAGAGGGGAAAGAGACCCAGTACTTC. The chain uses TRBV7-8 and TRBJ2-5, with D possibly TRBD1 on 5 matching bases. The V gene's germline CDR1 is SGHVS and CDR2 FQNEAQ. V lost 1 base and J 3 bases, leaving 6 bases between the germline ends. This CDR3 region has 13 residues. Full variable domain (remainder filled in from reference TRBV7-8 and TRBJ2-5): GAGVSQSPRYKVAKRGQDVALRCDPISGHVSLFWYQQALGQGPEFLTYFQNEAQLDKSGLPSDRFFAERPEGSVSTLKIQRTQQEDSAVYLCASSLEGKETQYFGPGTRLLVL.